The 22 T cell receptor beta chains listed next were all sequenced from one sample in a study of T cell responses to AZD1222 COVID-19 vaccine. The data were produced by immunoSEQ multiplex PCR, yet TCRdb's version contains in-frame clones alone and is incomplete. Of around 110,000 clones listed, less than 95% are singletons. The sequencing used peripheral blood, collected 28 days after the second AZD1222 dose. All receptors come from an adult who received the AZD1222 COVID-19 vaccine.

The chain links TRBV7-9 to TRBJ2-7; D may be TRBD1 (5 bases). CDR3 length: 15 amino acids. V was trimmed by 5 bases and J by 0 bases, leaving 14 bases between them. CDR1 is SEHNR and CDR2 is FQNEAQ in the germline V gene (reference sequence). The CDR3 region has the DNA TGTGCCAGCAGCGGCACAGGCCCCGCCTCCTACGAGCAGTACTTC. This translates into CASSGTGPASYEQYF.

This chain joins TRBV6-5 and TRBJ1-2; 10 nucleotides line up with TRBD1. Germline V CDR1 and CDR2: MNHEY, SVGAGI. J was trimmed by 3 bases and V by 6 bases; bases with no gene match: 4. This CDR3 has 14 residues. CDR3 loop: CASRTGGSHYGYTF. CDR3 coding DNA: TGTGCCAGCAGGACAGGGGGCTCTCACTATGGCTACACCTTC.

The chain is built from TRBV6-5 and TRBJ1-5; 9 positions match TRBD1. Germline values: CDR1 MNHEY, CDR2 SVGAGI. The CDR3 is 15 residues long. J lost 2 bases, V lost 6 bases, and 5 bases had no gene match. The CDR3 loop reads CASSDDRGGNQPQHF. CDR3 coding DNA: TGTGCCAGCAGCGACGACAGGGGGGGCAATCAGCCCCAGCATTTT.

The genes are TRBV2 and TRBJ2-1; 15 nucleotides line up with TRBD2. The CDR3 totals 15 residues. V lost 6 bases and J lost 9; bases outside the gene matches: 6. From germline, CDR1 is SNHLY and CDR2 FYNNEI. CDR3: CASSWTSGGAGEQFF. The CDR3 bases are TGTGCCAGCAGCTGGACTAGCGGGGGGGCCGGTGAGCAGTTCTTC.

The V call is TRBV15, the J call TRBJ1-4; the match to TRBD1 covers 11 bases. CDR3 size: 16 residues. Per germline, CDR1 LNHNV and CDR2 YYDKDF (reference sequence). V lost 3 bases, J lost 6 bases, and 6 bases stayed unmatched. This CDR3 is CATSRKTGQGDEKLFF. The CDR3 nucleotides read TGTGCCACCAGCAGGAAGACGGGACAGGGGGATGAAAAACTGTTTTTT.

The gene calls are TRBV15 and TRBJ2-7, with a tentative D call TRBD1 (6 bases). This CDR3 region has 13 residues. V was cut by 0 bases and J by 9 bases, with 12 bases left in between. From germline, CDR1 is LNHNV and CDR2 YYDKDF (reference sequence). The CDR3, as DNA: TGTGCCACCAGCAGAGAAAGACAGGACCCGCAGTACTTC. This translates into CATSRERQDPQYF.

The genes are TRBV30 and TRBJ1-1; D might be TRBD1 (5 bases). V was trimmed by 2 bases and J by 3 bases, leaving 16 bases between them. The CDR3 runs 15 residues. The germline V gene has CDR1 GTSNPN and CDR2 SVGIG (reference sequence). Here the CDR3 DNA reads TGTGCCTGGAGTTCGACGGGGCGGTGGGACACTGAAGCTTTCTTT. Translated, it gives CAWSSTGRWDTEAFF.

The V and J genes are TRBV12-3 or TRBV12-4 and TRBJ1-1; the D is unclear. This CDR3 region has 12 residues. The V gene lost 2 bases and the J gene lost 11 bases, with 12 bases spanning the gap. The chain's CDR3 is CASSLIPVQAFF. Here the CDR3 DNA reads TGTGCCAGCAGTTTAATCCCTGTCCAGGCTTTCTTT.

This rearrangement joins TRBV5-8 to TRBJ1-5; the D is unclear. Germline CDR1 and CDR2: SGHTS and YDEGEE. The CDR3 totals 16 residues. Trimming stripped 7 bases from V and 5 bases from J, with 22 bases between. DNA of the CDR3: TGTGCCAGCCACCCGTTGGCCGCGTGGGAAGATCAGCCCCAGCATTTT. Its protein is CASHPLAAWEDQPQHF.

The sample holds a few counts of this clone. The chain is built from TRBV7-3 and TRBJ2-5; TRBD2 might be the D (5 bases). Germline values: CDR1 SGHTA, CDR2 FQGTGA. This CDR3 spans 14 amino acids. Between the trimmed V and J ends, which lost 5 bases and 5 bases, there was a span of 15 bases. The CDR3 bases are TGTGCCAGCAGCCCAGGAGCGGTCTCGGAGACCCAGTACTTC. Protein product: CASSPGAVSETQYF. The entire variable domain, with the rest obtained from reference TRBV7-3 and TRBJ2-5, is as follows: GAGVSQTPSNKVTEKGKYVELRCDPISGHTALYWYRQSLGQGPEFLIYFQGTGAADDSGLPNDRFFAVRPEGSVSTLKIQRTERGDSAVYLCASSPGAVSETQYFGPGTRLLVL.

The CDR3 here is CASSQEVASKEQFF. As DNA, the CDR3 is TGCGCCAGCAGCCAAGAAGTCGCCAGCAAAGAGCAGTTCTTC. The chain has TRBV4-3 and TRBJ2-1, with unresolved D. Germline V gene lookup returns CDR1 LGHNA and CDR2 YSLEER. The V gene lost 0 bases and the J gene lost 10 bases, with 13 bases spanning the gap. The CDR3 covers 14 residues.

This chain joins TRBV13 and TRBJ2-5; 12 nucleotides line up with TRBD2. The germline V gene has CDR1 PRHDT and CDR2 FYEKMQ (reference sequence). The CDR3 sequence is 17 residues long. V shed 3 bases and J 1 base; nucleotides not matched to a gene: 6. Written as DNA, the CDR3 is TGTGCCAGCAGCTTGGGTTGGACTAGCGGGGTCCAAGAGACCCAGTACTTC. Amino acid sequence: CASSLGWTSGVQETQYF.

This sequence joins TRBV14 and TRBJ1-2, with 9 bases aligning to TRBD1. The CDR3 sequence is 16 residues long. Looked up from germline, CDR1 is SGHDN and CDR2 is FVKESK. V lost 3 bases to trimming and J lost 0 bases; unmatched junction nucleotides: 5. The CDR3 region is CASSQGQGLTNYGYTF. The CDR3 nucleotides read TGTGCCAGCAGCCAGGGACAGGGATTAACTAACTATGGCTACACCTTC.

The chain joins TRBV27 to TRBJ1-5, with D unclear. The CDR3 contains 17 residues. Germline loops: CDR1 MNHEY, CDR2 SMNVEV (reference sequence). V lost 4 bases and J 0 bases, leaving 16 bases between the germline ends. The chain's CDR3 is CASSSSGSINSNQPQHF. The DNA of the CDR3 is TGTGCCAGCAGTTCTTCCGGGAGTATTAATAGCAATCAGCCCCAGCATTTT.

The gene calls are TRBV11-2 and TRBJ1-1, with a weak D call TRBD1 (5 bases). Germline V gives CDR1 SGHAT, CDR2 FQNNGV. Trimming took 1 base from V and 0 from J, leaving 9 bases between them. This CDR3 is built from 15 residues. The CDR3 DNA reads TGTGCCAGCAGCTTAGTAGGGGCACTGAACACTGAAGCTTTCTTT. Translating it yields CASSLVGALNTEAFF. Full variable domain (outside the CDR3, taken from reference TRBV11-2 and TRBJ1-1): EAGVAQSPRYKIIEKRQSVAFWCNPISGHATLYWYQQILGQGPKLLIQFQNNGVVDDSQLPKDRFSAERLKGVDSTLKIQPAKLEDSAVYLCASSLVGALNTEAFFGQGTRLTVV.

V usage is TRBV19 and J usage is TRBJ2-7, with a weak D call TRBD1 (6 bases). Per germline, CDR1 LNHDA and CDR2 SQIVND (reference sequence). This CDR3 is 14 amino acids long. The germline V and J ends were trimmed by 7 bases and 2 bases, with 15 bases remaining between them. The CDR3 nucleotides are TGTGCCAGTAATCTTGGGGGCCCTCCCTACGAGCAGTACTTC. Protein product: CASNLGGPPYEQYF.

V usage is TRBV4-3 and J usage is TRBJ2-5, with 9 bases aligning to TRBD2. This CDR3 spans 17 amino acids. V lost 2 bases and J lost 1; bases outside the gene matches: 8. CDR1 and CDR2 (germline): LGHNA, YSLEER. DNA of the CDR3: TGCGCCAGCAGCCAACCCCCGCTAGCGGGGAGCCAAGAGACCCAGTACTTC. This gives the protein CASSQPPLAGSQETQYF.

The chain employs TRBV3-1 (or the pseudogene TRBV3-2) and TRBJ2-1; 14 positions agree with TRBD2. The CDR3 spans 15 residues. Germline V gives CDR1 LGHDT, CDR2 YNNKEL (reference sequence). The V segment lost 4 bases and the J segment 15 bases; nucleotides outside the gene matches: 11. CDR3 loop: CASSPQTSGGASLFF. CDR3 DNA: TGTGCCAGCAGCCCCCAGACTAGCGGGGGGGCCTCGCTGTTCTTC.

This clone was recorded only once. J is TRBJ2-7 and V is TRBV7-8; either TRBD1 or TRBD2 may fit D (5 bases each). V was pared by 5 bases and J by 5 bases, with 16 bases between. The CDR3 is 14 amino acids. Germline CDR1 is SGHVS and CDR2 is FQNEAQ. The chain's CDR3 is CASSHQRGTDEQYF. CDR3 bases: TGTGCCAGCAGCCACCAAAGAGGGACGGACGAGCAGTACTTC. Filled out from reference TRBV7-8 and TRBJ2-7, the complete variable domain reads GAGVSQSPRYKVAKRGQDVALRCDPISGHVSLFWYQQALGQGPEFLTYFQNEAQLDKSGLPSDRFFAERPEGSVSTLKIQRTQQEDSAVYLCASSHQRGTDEQYFGPGTRLTVT.

The chain has TRBV30 and TRBJ1-2; tentative D call: TRBD1 (6 bases). The CDR3 has 12 amino acids. V was trimmed by 3 bases and J by 7 bases, leaving 12 bases between them. Germline loops: CDR1 GTSNPN, CDR2 SVGIG (reference sequence). CDR3: CAWSPTGGGYTF. DNA of the CDR3: TGTGCCTGGAGCCCGACAGGTGGTGGCTACACCTTC.

The chain couples TRBV10-3 to TRBJ1-4; D perhaps matches TRBD1 (5 bases). In germline, CDR1 is ENHRY, CDR2 SYGVKD. This CDR3 is 15 amino acids long. Trimming shortened V by 3 bases and J by 7 bases, and 15 bases separated the two germline ends. The CDR3 loop reads CAISESSQGREKLFF. The DNA for the CDR3 is TGTGCCATCAGTGAATCGAGTCAGGGACGTGAAAAACTGTTTTTT.

In this sample, this clone turned up once. The chain employs TRBV4-2 and TRBJ1-1; 7 nucleotides line up with TRBD1. Germline V gene data show CDR1 as LGHNA and CDR2 as YNFKEQ. This CDR3 region has 12 residues. The V gene end was trimmed by 5 bases and the J gene end by 7 bases; junction bases not matched to a gene: 4. The CDR3, as DNA: TGTGCCAGCAGCAAGGGACAGATTGAAGCTTTCTTT. Protein product: CASSKGQIEAFF.